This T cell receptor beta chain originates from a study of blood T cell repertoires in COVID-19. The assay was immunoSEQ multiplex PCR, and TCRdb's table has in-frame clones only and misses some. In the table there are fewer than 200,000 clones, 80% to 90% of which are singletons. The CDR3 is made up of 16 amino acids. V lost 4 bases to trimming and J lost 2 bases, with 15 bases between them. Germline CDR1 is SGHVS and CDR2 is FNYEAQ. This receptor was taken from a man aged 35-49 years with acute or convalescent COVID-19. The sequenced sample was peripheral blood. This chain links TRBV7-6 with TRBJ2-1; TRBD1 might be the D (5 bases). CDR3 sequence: CASSSVQGAPYNEQFF. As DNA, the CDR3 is TGTGCCAGCAGCTCTGTCCAGGGCGCGCCCTACAATGAGCAGTTCTTC. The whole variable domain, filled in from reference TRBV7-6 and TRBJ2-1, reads GAGVSQSPRYKVTKRGQDVALRCDPISGHVSLYWYRQALGQGPEFLTYFNYEAQQDKSGLPNDRFSAERPEGSISTLTIQRTEQRDSAMYRCASSSVQGAPYNEQFFGPGTRLTVL.